The clone carrying this TCR beta chain was observed a handful of times. Produced via immunoSEQ multiplex PCR; TCRdb's table is partial and in-frame only. The sample lists about 130,000 clones; almost 95% were seen once. The data stem from a study of control samples from healthy donors and cancer patients. CDR1 and CDR2 (germline): MNHEY, SVGAGI. V was trimmed by 7 bases and J by 3 bases, leaving 16 bases between them. CDR3 length: 15 amino acids. This chain joins TRBV6-5 and TRBJ1-5; D not certain. Source material: PBMCs. The sequence was collected from a man older than 75 with head and neck cancer. The CDR3 DNA reads TGTGCCAGCAAACTCGGAACACAGTTCAATCAGCCCCAGCATTTT. Residues: CASKLGTQFNQPQHF.